The clone carrying this TCR beta chain appeared a single time. This CDR3 comprises 18 residues. CDR1 and CDR2 from the germline V gene are SGDLS and YYNGEE. Germline trimming cut 0 bases from V and 1 base from J; bases unmatched to any gene: 11. Time point in this sample: baseline, week 1 (first vaccination visit). Treatment given: pre-vaccination baseline after standard-of-care therapy. This sample stems from a study of a mutant IDH1 vaccine in newly diagnosed glioma. Study at large: Patients under treatment included about 60% males and around 38% females and had a mean age of around 37 years. Receipt of radiotherapy, temozolomide, or both preceded the study, and most received both.

The protocol was immunoSEQ multiplex PCR, while the TCRdb copy is restricted to in-frame clones and leaves out a portion. The sample includes about 59,000 clones, about 91% of them seen just once. The chain employs TRBV9 and TRBJ2-5, with 8 bases that match TRBD2. The sequenced sample was PBMCs, obtained from a glioma patient treated with radiotherapy, temozolomide or both. The sequence was collected from a man aged 50-60 years with glioma. In DNA, the CDR3 is TGTGCCAGCAGCGTAGATCCAGCGGGAGATATTCGCCAAGAGACCCAGTACTTC. As protein: CASSVDPAGDIRQETQYF.